This T cell receptor beta chain was identified during a study of T cell responses to AZD1222 COVID-19 vaccine. Germline assignment: CDR1 SGHRS and CDR2 YFSETQ. V lost 3 bases and J lost 2; bases outside the gene matches: 13. This CDR3 has 18 amino acids. On this clone itself: Its target is not known.

Measured with immunoSEQ multiplex PCR; TCRdb has only the in-frame clones, and not every one. The sample shows some 150,000 clones, over 90% of them seen only once. Study-wide results and limits: Most donors were white British and more were female, and clonal diversity was possibly underestimated. Unmutated variant regions reportedly attract nearly half of all spike-specific TCRs. It was only a handful of AZD1222 recipients who were seropositive at baseline. Vaccine-associated CD4 TCRs ranged over spike, dominating at 160-218 and 743-854.

This chain uses TRBV5-1 with TRBJ2-2; 7 bases fit TRBD1. This receptor was identified in an adult who received the AZD1222 COVID-19 vaccine. The starting material was peripheral blood, obtained 28 days after the second AZD1222 dose. CDR3: CASSYYGTASSNTGELFF. The CDR3 bases are TGCGCCAGCAGCTACTACGGGACAGCCTCTTCTAACACCGGGGAGCTGTTTTTT.